The 12 T cell receptor beta chains reported below all come from one sample, sequenced in a study of shared clonotypes between healthy human individuals. TCRdb's copy holds only in-frame clones and misses some; the assay was immunoSEQ multiplex PCR. The sample consists of more than 400,000 clones, approximately 82% of them appearing once. Sequencing was carried out using PBMCs. These receptors came from a woman aged 40 to 50 in good health. Some clones in this sample may be carry-over from other donors' samples.

The J gene is TRBJ2-1, the V gene TRBV7-9; D is ambiguous. The CDR3 runs to 12 residues. Between the trimmed V and J ends, which lost 5 bases and 5 bases, there was a span of 7 bases. From germline, CDR1 is SEHNR and CDR2 FQNEAQ (reference sequence). The CDR3 here is CASSQNHNEQFF. The DNA of the CDR3 is TGTGCCAGCAGCCAAAACCACAATGAGCAGTTCTTC.

The rearrangement uses TRBV28 and TRBJ2-7; D remains unclear. V was shortened by 6 bases and J by 10 bases, with 19 bases between the two germline ends. Germline-derived CDR1 and CDR2 are MDHEN and SYDVKM. The CDR3 is 13 residues long. In DNA, the CDR3 is TGTGCCAGCAGCTACAACCCCGAAGATCCTCAGTACTTC. It translates to CASSYNPEDPQYF.

The chain couples TRBV9 to TRBJ2-7; a weak D match, TRBD1 (6 bases). Trimming took off 4 bases at V and 0 bases at J, with 14 bases between the two ends. This CDR3 is built from 15 residues. Germline-derived CDR1 and CDR2 are SGDLS and YYNGEE. In DNA, the CDR3 is TGTGCCAGCAGCCCAGATACAGGGATCTCCTACGAGCAGTACTTC. This translates into CASSPDTGISYEQYF.

V and J are TRBV7-9 and TRBJ2-5, with a possible D match to TRBD1 (6 bases). With 2 bases removed from V and 1 base from J, the gap between germline ends came to 11 bases. The germline CDR1 and CDR2 sequences are SEHNR and FQNEAQ (reference sequence). The CDR3 is made up of 15 amino acids. CDR3 nucleotides: TGTGCCAGCAGCTTAAGGGGGACACCCCAAGAGACCCAGTACTTC. It yields the protein CASSLRGTPQETQYF.

As regards this clone: Other DNA sequences of this sample code for an identical CDR3. The chain employs TRBV18 and TRBJ2-5; D not resolved. The CDR3 sequence is 15 residues long. The V and J ends lost 2 bases and 5 bases respectively, with 15 bases between them. Germline V gene sequence: CDR1 KGHSH, CDR2 LQKENI. For the CDR3, the DNA is TGTGCCAGCTCACCAAGTCCGACTCGAGGTGAGACCCAGTACTTC. As protein: CASSPSPTRGETQYF.

The rearrangement joins TRBV2 to TRBJ2-1; D is perhaps TRBD1 (6 bases). The CDR3 totals 15 residues. V lost 7 bases, J lost 8 bases, and 21 bases lay in between. Germline CDR1 SNHLY, CDR2 FYNNEI. The CDR3 reads CASTQGYPGNYEQFF. CDR3 in DNA: TGTGCCAGCACCCAGGGGTACCCGGGGAACTATGAGCAGTTCTTC.

The chain couples TRBV5-4 to TRBJ1-4; D gene ambiguous. V shed 0 bases and J shed 5 bases, with 14 bases lying between them. The CDR3 loop spans 16 amino acids. Looked up from germline, CDR1 is SGHNT and CDR2 is YYREEE (reference sequence). The CDR3 sequence: CASSLAQTRGNEKLFF. The CDR3 bases are TGTGCCAGCAGCTTGGCCCAAACTCGAGGAAATGAAAAACTGTTTTTT.

This chain uses TRBV7-3 with TRBJ2-7, with 14 positions matching TRBD2. The CDR3 is made up of 15 amino acids. J lost 5 bases, V lost 5 bases, and 5 bases had no gene match. In germline, CDR1 is SGHTA, CDR2 FQGTGA. The CDR3 region has the DNA TGTGCCAGCAGCCCGGGACTAGCGGGAGTCAACGAGCAGTACTTC. Its translation: CASSPGLAGVNEQYF.

The chain links TRBV5-1 to TRBJ2-3, with TRBD2 identical over 8 bases. V lost 0 bases to trimming and J lost 0 bases; unmatched junction nucleotides: 3. The germline V gene has CDR1 SGHRS and CDR2 YFSETQ. CDR3 size: 16 residues. The CDR3 DNA follows: TGCGCCAGCAGCTTGGATGGACTAGCAAGCACAGATACGCAGTATTTT. Translation: CASSLDGLASTDTQYF.

This chain links TRBV6-5 with TRBJ2-7; D uncertain. The V gene's germline CDR1 is MNHEY and CDR2 SVGAGI. This CDR3 spans 15 amino acids. Trimming removed 6 bases at V and 0 bases at J, with 15 bases between. The DNA of the CDR3 is TGTGCCAGCAGGCTAGACAATGGGCTCTCCTACGAGCAGTACTTC. This encodes CASRLDNGLSYEQYF.

This clone came up many times. The V gene is TRBV16, the J gene TRBJ1-1; perhaps TRBD1 as D (6 bases). This CDR3 has 15 amino acids. V was cut by 1 base and J by 1 base, with 10 bases left in between. Germline CDR1 reads KGHSY; CDR2 reads FQNENV. CDR3 in amino acids: CASSQLRGRNTEAFF. CDR3 DNA sequence: TGTGCCAGCAGCCAATTGAGGGGGAGGAACACTGAAGCTTTCTTT.

The rearrangement uses TRBV7-9 and TRBJ2-7; unclear D gene. V lost 3 bases, J lost 3 bases, and 15 bases lay in between. This CDR3 contains 15 residues. Looked up from germline, CDR1 is SEHNR and CDR2 is FQNEAQ (reference sequence). Written as DNA, the CDR3 is TGTGCCAGCAGCTTTGCTAACAAGAACCTCTACGAGCAGTACTTC. The encoded protein is CASSFANKNLYEQYF.